One and the same sample provided the 20 T cell receptor beta chains below, sequenced in a study of T cell changes during pregnancy in multiple sclerosis (dated by TCRdb to about 2019). Library creation used the immunoSEQ multiplex PCR assay. Sourced from immuneACCESS, this table was stored by TCRdb with only in-frame sequences that have V and J called. A share of the clones is absent; for the studies checked, an unresolved V gene accounts for under half, and the remainder has no known explanation. The sample records tens of thousands of clones, around four fifths of which are singletons. The biggest ten clones account for about 0.64% of the sample. The specimen was CD4+ T cells from peripheral blood mononuclear cells, collected before pregnancy. The receptors were sampled from a female donor with multiple sclerosis, enrolled in a pregnancy study.

The V call is TRBV7-2, the J call TRBJ2-5; TRBD1 might be the D (6 bases). This CDR3 region has 14 residues. The V and J ends lost 1 base and 2 bases respectively, with 8 bases between them. Germline V CDR1 and CDR2: SGHTA, FQGNSA. DNA for the CDR3: TGTGCCAGCAGCTTAGTGACAGGACAAGAGACCCAGTACTTC. Encoded protein: CASSLVTGQETQYF. Filled out from reference TRBV7-2 and TRBJ2-5, the complete variable domain reads GAGVSQSPSNKVTEKGKDVELRCDPISGHTALYWYRQSLGQGLEFLIYFQGNSAPDKSGLPSDRFSAERTGGSVSTLTIQRTQQEDSAVYLCASSLVTGQETQYFGPGTRLLVL.

This clone was counted once. V usage is TRBV11-2 and J usage is TRBJ2-3; 10 bases line up with TRBD2. V lost 3 bases and J lost 5; bases outside the gene matches: 8. The CDR3 runs 16 residues. Germline V gene lookup returns CDR1 SGHAT and CDR2 FQNNGV. The CDR3 is CASSFSSGGGGDTQYF. The CDR3 DNA reads as TGTGCCAGCAGCTTCTCTAGCGGGGGCGGAGGAGATACGCAGTATTTT.

The CDR3 protein is CASSLRQGSITGELFF. CDR3 sequence (DNA): TGTGCCAGCAGCCTCAGACAGGGAAGTATCACCGGGGAGCTGTTTTTT. The V and J genes are TRBV13 and TRBJ2-2, with 7 bases fitting TRBD1. CDR1 and CDR2 (germline): PRHDT, FYEKMQ (reference sequence). V was clipped by 5 bases and J by 4 bases; unmatched bases: 10. The CDR3 has 16 residues. Looking up the rest from reference TRBV13 and TRBJ2-2 gives the full variable domain: AAGVIQSPRHLIKEKRETATLKCYPIPRHDTVYWYQQGPGQDPQFLISFYEKMQSDKGSIPDRFSAQQFSDYHSELNMSSLELGDSALYFCASSLRQGSITGELFFGEGSRLTVL.

The chain has TRBV19 and TRBJ1-2; D is unresolved. The CDR3 consists of 13 residues. Trimming took off 3 bases at V and 4 bases at J, with 9 bases between the two ends. Germline V gives CDR1 LNHDA, CDR2 SQIVND (reference sequence). The CDR3 reads CASSMGHLYGYTF. CDR3 DNA sequence: TGTGCCAGTAGTATGGGCCACCTCTATGGCTACACCTTC.

About this clone: Sequence at one end of the junction differs from germline and may be a read error. V is TRBV7-2 and J is TRBJ2-6; 7 nucleotides agree with TRBD2. This CDR3 has 16 amino acids. Per the germline V gene, CDR1 is SGHTA and CDR2 is FQGNSA. The CDR3 region has the DNA TGTGCCAGCAGCTTAGAGGCGACTGGGGGGGGCAACGTCCTGACTTTC. It is translated as CASSLEATGGGNVLTF.

This clone has a single count. The V call is TRBV6-5, the J call TRBJ2-1, with D possibly matching TRBD2 (5 bases). Germline CDR1 MNHEY, CDR2 SVGAGI. CDR3 size: 16 residues. V was cut by 0 bases and J by 4 bases, with 13 bases left in between. The CDR3 here is CASSYSPGLGYNEQFF. The CDR3 DNA reads as TGTGCCAGCAGTTACTCGCCGGGGTTAGGGTACAATGAGCAGTTCTTC.

The V call is TRBV30, the J call TRBJ1-1; TRBD1 aligns across 9 bases. The CDR3 consists of 15 residues. Losses at the gene ends were 8 bases for V and 1 base for J; bases not matched to a gene: 11. The germline gives CDR1 GTSNPN, CDR2 SVGIG (reference sequence). CDR3 in DNA: TGTGCCCAATACAGGACAGGGGAAGGGAACACTGAAGCTTTCTTT. Protein sequence: CAQYRTGEGNTEAFF.

This chain connects TRBV19 to TRBJ1-3; 10 bases agree with TRBD1. V shed 5 bases and J 0 bases; nucleotides not matched to a gene: 7. The CDR3 has 17 residues. Germline V gene sequence: CDR1 LNHDA, CDR2 SQIVND (reference sequence). CDR3 amino acids: CASSDIGQGGSGNTIYF. CDR3 bases: TGTGCCAGTAGTGATATCGGACAGGGGGGCTCTGGAAACACCATATATTTT.

The chain has TRBV5-1 and TRBJ2-2, with 7 bases matching TRBD1. The CDR3 spans 15 residues. V lost 1 base, J lost 5 bases, and 5 bases stayed unmatched. Germline V gives CDR1 SGHRS, CDR2 YFSETQ. The CDR3, as DNA: TGCGCCAGCAGCTTGCAGGGACAGAAGACCGGGGAGCTGTTTTTT. Residues: CASSLQGQKTGELFF. The complete variable domain, with remaining parts taken from reference TRBV5-1 and TRBJ2-2, reads KAGVTQTPRYLIKTRGQQVTLSCSPISGHRSVSWYQQTPGQGLQFLFEYFSETQRNKGNFPGRFSGRQFSNSRSEMNVSTLELGDSALYLCASSLQGQKTGELFFGEGSRLTVL.

The chain has TRBV19 and TRBJ1-1, with D possibly being TRBD1 (6 bases). The V end was cut by 6 bases, the J end by 0 bases, with 11 bases between. The CDR3 has 14 amino acids. Germline V gene sequence: CDR1 LNHDA, CDR2 SQIVND (reference sequence). CDR3 sequence reads: CASRSGQLNTEAFF. In DNA, the CDR3 is TGTGCCAGTAGATCCGGACAGCTGAACACTGAAGCTTTCTTT. Filled out from reference TRBV19 and TRBJ1-1, the complete variable domain reads DGGITQSPKYLFRKEGQNVTLSCEQNLNHDAMYWYRQDPGQGLRLIYYSQIVNDFQKGDIAEGYSVSREKKESFPLTVTSAQKNPTAFYLCASRSGQLNTEAFFGQGTRLTVV.

V and J are TRBV19 and TRBJ2-4; D gene ambiguous. This CDR3 spans 12 amino acids. V dropped 5 bases and J dropped 9 bases, with 11 bases sitting between them. Germline CDR1 reads LNHDA; CDR2 reads SQIVND (reference sequence). CDR3 sequence: CASSVDLGIQYF. CDR3 bases: TGTGCCAGTAGTGTCGATCTAGGCATTCAGTACTTC.

CDR3 in DNA: TGTGCCAGCAGCTTAGCCGGGACTAGCGAATCGAATGAGCAGTTCTTC. Its protein is CASSLAGTSESNEQFF. The chain links TRBV7-2 to TRBJ2-1; 10 nucleotides agree with TRBD2. This CDR3 has 16 residues. Germline assignment: CDR1 SGHTA and CDR2 FQGNSA. V trimming: 0 bases; J trimming: 7 bases; junction bases outside the gene matches: 6.

J is TRBJ1-1 and V is TRBV6-5, with TRBD1 identical over 7 bases. The CDR3 contains 16 residues. V was clipped by 2 bases and J by 4 bases; unmatched bases: 10. Germline CDR1 and CDR2: MNHEY and SVGAGI. The CDR3 DNA reads TGTGCCAGCAGTTACCCAGATCGAGGGGGCATCACTGAAGCTTTCTTT. Protein sequence: CASSYPDRGGITEAFF.

The chain links TRBV19 to TRBJ2-5; D perhaps matches TRBD1 (6 bases). V lost 7 bases to trimming and J lost 5 bases, with 17 bases between them. The CDR3 is made up of 14 amino acids. CDR1 and CDR2 from the germline V gene are LNHDA and SQIVND (reference sequence). CDR3 sequence (DNA): TGTGCCAGTAACCCGGGGCAGGGGATCGAGACCCAGTACTTC. Translated: CASNPGQGIETQYF.

V and J are TRBV25-1 and TRBJ2-5; 11 nucleotides align to TRBD1. This CDR3 region has 16 residues. The V segment lost 4 bases and the J segment 3 bases; nucleotides outside the gene matches: 7. Germline V CDR1 and CDR2: MGHDK, SYGVNS. The CDR3: CASSGLPGQGEETQYF. In nucleotides, the CDR3 is TGTGCCAGCAGTGGACTTCCGGGACAGGGGGAAGAGACCCAGTACTTC.

The V call is TRBV5-1, the J call TRBJ1-1; weak D call: TRBD1 (5 bases). The V gene's germline CDR1 is SGHRS and CDR2 YFSETQ. V was pared by 4 bases and J by 0 bases, with 7 bases between. CDR3 size: 13 residues. The CDR3 DNA reads as TGCGCCAGCAGCGGGGGGATGAACACTGAAGCTTTCTTT. Protein: CASSGGMNTEAFF. The full variable domain, completed using reference TRBV5-1 and TRBJ1-1, is KAGVTQTPRYLIKTRGQQVTLSCSPISGHRSVSWYQQTPGQGLQFLFEYFSETQRNKGNFPGRFSGRQFSNSRSEMNVSTLELGDSALYLCASSGGMNTEAFFGQGTRLTVV.

V gene TRBV18 combines with J gene TRBJ1-2; 7 bases map to TRBD1. Germline CDR1 KGHSH, CDR2 LQKENI. Trimming removed 1 base from V and 3 bases from J; junction bases left unmatched: 11. This CDR3 has 17 residues. CDR3 sequence reads: CASSPLGRGEIDYGYTF. CDR3 sequence (DNA): TGTGCCAGCTCACCACTGGGCAGGGGGGAAATTGACTATGGCTACACCTTC.

The chain combines TRBV7-2 with TRBJ2-7, with 8 bases matching TRBD2. The ends lost 2 bases at V and 0 bases at J; junction bases unmatched: 15. This CDR3 has 19 amino acids. Germline loops: CDR1 SGHTA, CDR2 FQGNSA. CDR3: CASSLLFGGGPGLSYEQYF. The CDR3 DNA sequence: TGTGCCAGCAGCTTACTATTCGGGGGGGGACCGGGCCTCTCCTACGAGCAGTACTTC.

This sequence joins TRBV2 and TRBJ2-2; the match to TRBD1 covers 9 bases. V was pared by 7 bases and J by 0 bases, with 3 bases of the junction left unmatched. Germline CDR1 reads SNHLY; CDR2 reads FYNNEI. CDR3 size: 15 residues. The CDR3: CASKRQGANTGELFF. CDR3 nucleotides: TGTGCCAGCAAAAGACAGGGGGCGAACACCGGGGAGCTGTTTTTT. Combining the CDR3 with reference TRBV2 and TRBJ2-2 gives the whole variable domain EPEVTQTPSHQVTQMGQEVILRCVPISNHLYFYWYRQILGQKVEFLVSFYNNEISEKSEIFDDQFSVERPDGSNFTLKIRSTKLEDSAMYFCASKRQGANTGELFFGEGSRLTVL.

The chain carries TRBV7-7 and TRBJ2-1; tentative D call: TRBD2 (6 bases). The V and J ends lost 5 bases and 4 bases respectively, with 9 bases between them. The CDR3 totals 13 residues. Germline V lookup: CDR1 SSHAT, CDR2 FNYEAQ (reference sequence). CDR3 in amino acids: CASSQDYYNEQFF. The DNA of the CDR3 is TGTGCCAGCAGCCAGGACTATTACAATGAGCAGTTCTTC.